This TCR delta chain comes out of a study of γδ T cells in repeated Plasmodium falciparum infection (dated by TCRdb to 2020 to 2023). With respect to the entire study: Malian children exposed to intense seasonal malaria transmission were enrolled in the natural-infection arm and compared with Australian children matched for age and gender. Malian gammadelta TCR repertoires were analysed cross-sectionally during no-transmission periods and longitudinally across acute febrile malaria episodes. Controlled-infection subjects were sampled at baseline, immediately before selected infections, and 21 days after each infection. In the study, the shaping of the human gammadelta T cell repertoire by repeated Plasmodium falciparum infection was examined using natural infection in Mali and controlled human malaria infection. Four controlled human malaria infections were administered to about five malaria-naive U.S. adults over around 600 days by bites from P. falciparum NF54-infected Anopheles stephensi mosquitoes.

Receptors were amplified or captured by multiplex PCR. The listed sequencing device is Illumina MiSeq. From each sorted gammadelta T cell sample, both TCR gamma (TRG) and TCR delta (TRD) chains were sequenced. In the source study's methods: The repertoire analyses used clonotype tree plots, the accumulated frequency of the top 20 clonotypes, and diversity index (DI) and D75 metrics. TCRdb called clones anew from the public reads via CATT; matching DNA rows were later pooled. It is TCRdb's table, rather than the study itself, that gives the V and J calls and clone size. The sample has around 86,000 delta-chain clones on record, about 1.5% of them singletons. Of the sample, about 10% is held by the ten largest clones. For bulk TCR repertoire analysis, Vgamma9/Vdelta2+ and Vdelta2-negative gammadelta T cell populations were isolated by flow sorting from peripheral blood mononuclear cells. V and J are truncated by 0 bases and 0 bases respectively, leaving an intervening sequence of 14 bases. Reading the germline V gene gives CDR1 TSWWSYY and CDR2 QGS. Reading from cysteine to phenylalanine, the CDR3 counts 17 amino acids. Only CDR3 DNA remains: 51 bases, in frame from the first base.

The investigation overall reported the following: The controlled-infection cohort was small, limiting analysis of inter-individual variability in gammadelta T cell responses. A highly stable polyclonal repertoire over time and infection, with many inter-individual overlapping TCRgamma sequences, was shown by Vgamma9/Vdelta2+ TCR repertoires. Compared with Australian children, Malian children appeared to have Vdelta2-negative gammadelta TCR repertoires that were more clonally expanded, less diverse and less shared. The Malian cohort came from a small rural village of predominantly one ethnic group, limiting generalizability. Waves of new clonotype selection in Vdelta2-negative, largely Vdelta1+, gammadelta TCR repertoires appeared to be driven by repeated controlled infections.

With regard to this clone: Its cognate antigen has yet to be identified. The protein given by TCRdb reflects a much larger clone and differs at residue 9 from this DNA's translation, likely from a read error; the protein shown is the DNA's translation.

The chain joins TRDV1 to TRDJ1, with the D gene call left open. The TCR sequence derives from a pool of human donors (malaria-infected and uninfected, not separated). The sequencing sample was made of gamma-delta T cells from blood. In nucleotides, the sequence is TGTGCTCTTGGGGAACTAGCACTTTGGCATGACACCGATAAACTCATCTTT. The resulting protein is CALGELALWHDTDKLIF.